Listed below are T cell receptor beta chains from one sample, sequenced in a study of T cell repertoires in cytomegalovirus infection. TCRdb analysed the reads with MiXCR anew, one entry per CDR3 protein. The sample holds around 500,000 distinct CDR3 sequences, about 42% seen once. Antigen specificity for these receptors is unknown. Sequenced material: cultured PBMCs, taken from culture after CMV antigen stimulation. These receptors were collected from a human donor in good health (CMV status not recorded). Some clones in this sample may be carry-over from other donors' samples. CDR3s include the opening cysteine and the closing phenylalanine or tryptophan. Fields, in order: J gene, D gene, V gene, clone size, CDR3 DNA, CDR3 protein. The D gene is left open where the match is weak. Where a row states a size, it is once, few, many or the class of an expanded clone; other rows omit it.

>TRBJ1-2|TRBD1|TRBV19|.
TGTGCCAGTAGTCCTCATCCCGGGACAGGGGGCGCGGTAAATGGCTACACCTTC
CASSPHPGTGGAVNGYTF
>TRBJ1-1|TRBD1|TRBV2|.
TGTGCCAGCACAGACAGGGGGTGGTACACTGAAGCTTTCTTT
CASTDRGWYTEAFF
>TRBJ1-2|.|TRBV7-8|.
TGTGCCAGCAGCCCAACCTCGGGGGTCAACTATGGCTACACCTTC
CASSPTSGVNYGYTF
>TRBJ2-5|.|TRBV24-1|few
TGTGCCACCAGTGATTTAGGGGATCGACAAGAGACCCAGTACTTC
CATSDLGDRQETQYF
>TRBJ1-2|TRBD1|TRBV28|.
TGTGCCAGCAGTTTTGGGGACAGGGCCTATGGCTACACCTTC
CASSFGDRAYGYTF
>TRBJ2-1|TRBD2|TRBV2|.
TGTGCCAGCTCCGGGACTAGCGGGAAAGTTTGGGATGAGCAGTTCTTC
CASSGTSGKVWDEQFF
>TRBJ1-3|.|TRBV18|.
TGTGCCAGCTCACCACCGGGAGCCCTCCGCTCTGGAAACACCATATATTTT
CASSPPGALRSGNTIYF
>TRBJ1-4|.|TRBV6-5|once
TGTGCCAGCAGGTCCCCCAATGAAAAACTGTTTTTT
CASRSPNEKLFF
>TRBJ1-6|.|TRBV7-8|few
TGTGCCAGCAGCTTAAATGGGCCCCTCCACTTT
CASSLNGPLHF
>TRBJ2-5|.|TRBV27|.
TGTGCCAGCAGTTTAGACCAGGGTTGGGGGACCCAGTACTTC
CASSLDQGWGTQYF
>TRBJ2-1|TRBD2|TRBV10-3|.
TGTGCCATTGCACTAGCGAGTGATTACAATGAGCAGTTCTTC
CAIALASDYNEQFF
>TRBJ2-7|TRBD1|TRBV7-9|.
TGTGCCAGCAGCCTCCTAAGACAGGGGATTAGCGAGCAGTACTTC
CASSLLRQGISEQYF
>TRBJ2-5|.|TRBV5-1|.
TGCGCCAGCAGCTCTGGTGTAGGTGTTACCGGGGAGACCCAGTACTTC
CASSSGVGVTGETQYF
>TRBJ2-1|.|TRBV7-6|.
TGTGCCAGCACCCTAGGCGGCAGTGTACTATACAATGAGCAGTTCTTC
CASTLGGSVLYNEQFF
>TRBJ2-7|.|TRBV2|once
TGTGCCAGCACCGAACTCGGCACCTACGAGCAGTACTTC
CASTELGTYEQYF
>TRBJ1-4|.|TRBV7-2|.
TGTGCCAGCAGCTTAGCGCGGTCTAGGAGGGGTGAAAAACTGTTTTTT
CASSLARSRRGEKLFF
>TRBJ2-1|.|TRBV6-2/TRBV6-3|.
TGTGCCAGCAGTCACAGATATTCCTACAATGAGCAGTTCTTC
CASSHRYSYNEQFF
>TRBJ2-7|.|TRBV7-2|.
TGTGCCAGCAGCTGGGACCTTAGCTCCTACGAGCAGTACTTC
CASSWDLSSYEQYF
>TRBJ2-1|.|TRBV9|.
TGTGCCAGCAGCGTGAGAGGGGAACACGTGAACAATGAGCAGTTCTTC
CASSVRGEHVNNEQFF
>TRBJ2-7|TRBD1|TRBV6-2/TRBV6-3|few
TGTGCCAGCGGACAGGGTTACTACGAGCAGTACTTC
CASGQGYYEQYF
>TRBJ2-7|.|TRBV18|.
TGTGCCAGCTCACCACCCGTGGGTAGGGGAGATGAAGACGAGCAGTACTTC
CASSPPVGRGDEDEQYF
>TRBJ2-1|TRBD2|TRBV12-3/TRBV12-4|.
TGTGCCAGCAGTTTGCGGCTAGCGGGGGGGTACAATGAGCAGTTCTTC
CASSLRLAGGYNEQFF
>TRBJ2-4|TRBD1|TRBV19|.
TGTGCCAGTAGTATTAACAGGGGGCTAGTCAACATTCAGTACTTC
CASSINRGLVNIQYF
>TRBJ2-1|TRBD1|TRBV7-2|.
TGTGCCAGTAGCCCAGACAGGGCCCACAATGAGCAGTTCTTC
CASSPDRAHNEQFF
>TRBJ2-1|.|TRBV19|.
TGTGCCAGTACCCTGGGGGGTTTTAGGGAGCAGTTCTTC
CASTLGGFREQFF
>TRBJ1-6|.|TRBV9|.
TGTGCCAGCAAGCTGGGCCAAGATAATTCACCCCTCCACTTT
CASKLGQDNSPLHF
>TRBJ2-2|.|TRBV6-1|.
TGTGCCAGCAGTGACAGAAACACCGGGGAGCTGTTTTTT
CASSDRNTGELFF
>TRBJ2-2|TRBD2|TRBV7-9|.
TGTGCCAGCAGCTCCGGGAGGCGGGTCATCCACGGGGAGCTGTTTTTT
CASSSGRRVIHGELFF
>TRBJ2-5|TRBD2|TRBV11-3|once
TGTGCCAGCAGCTCCGGACTAGCGGGGATTGAGACCCAGTACTTC
CASSSGLAGIETQYF
>TRBJ2-4|TRBD1|TRBV30|many
TGTGCCTGGCAACACAGGGGTAAAAACATTCAGTACTTC
CAWQHRGKNIQYF
>TRBJ1-4|.|TRBV19|.
TGTGCCAGTAGGCCGATAGGGGACGAGGAAAAACTGTTTTTT
CASRPIGDEEKLFF
>TRBJ2-7|TRBD2|TRBV7-2|.
TGTGCCAGCAGCCCCCGGGGGGGCCATTCCTACGAGCAGTACTTC
CASSPRGGHSYEQYF
>TRBJ2-2|.|TRBV7-6|.
TGTGCCAGCAGCGCCGGTTTTCGGATCGGGGAGCTGTTTTTT
CASSAGFRIGELFF
>TRBJ1-4|.|TRBV4-1|once
TGCGCCAGCAGCCACTTGGAGGGGTCGGAAAAACTGTTTTTT
CASSHLEGSEKLFF
>TRBJ1-1|.|TRBV20-1|.
TGCAGTGCTAGGGGGTTTGAGAGCACTGAAGCTTTCTTT
CSARGFESTEAFF
>TRBJ2-3|.|TRBV7-2|few
TGTGCCAGCAGCCGGAGGGGGGATACGCAGTATTTT
CASSRRGDTQYF
>TRBJ2-2|.|TRBV7-6|.
TGTGCCAGCAGCCACGTACTAAGGAGGGCGAACACCGGGGAGCTGTTTTTT
CASSHVLRRANTGELFF